Given below is one T cell receptor beta chain in context. Its antigen remains unidentified. These data originate in a study of CD8+CD57+ T cells in acquired aplastic anemia. Study details: Average DNA yield from sorted CD4+ and CD8+ cells was approximately 3.2 ug.

In germline, CDR1 is ENHRY, CDR2 SYGVKD. V shed 10 bases and J 7 bases; nucleotides not matched to a gene: 8. The CDR3 length is 14 residues. Genomic DNA acted as the template from which TCR beta VDJ combination and CDR3 sequence profiling were carried out. One entry per CDR3 protein, called by TCRdb with MiXCR from the reads. Here the sample spans some 200,000 distinct CDR3 sequences, roughly two thirds being singletons. CD8+CD57+ cell expansion had been shown by flow cytometry in patients chosen for sequencing. Study observations and caveats: Patients shared 25 to 35 CD8+ CDR3 sequences with controls.

The sample taken for sequencing was sorted CD4+, CD8+, or CD8+CD57+ T cells (not recorded which) from PBMCs. This receptor was identified in a human donor with aplastic anemia. The rearrangement joins TRBV10-3 to TRBJ1-6; 9 bases map to TRBD1. The CDR3 region is CATIRDRANSPLHF. CDR3 nucleotides: TGTGCCACCATCCGGGACAGGGCCAATTCACCCCTCCACTTT.